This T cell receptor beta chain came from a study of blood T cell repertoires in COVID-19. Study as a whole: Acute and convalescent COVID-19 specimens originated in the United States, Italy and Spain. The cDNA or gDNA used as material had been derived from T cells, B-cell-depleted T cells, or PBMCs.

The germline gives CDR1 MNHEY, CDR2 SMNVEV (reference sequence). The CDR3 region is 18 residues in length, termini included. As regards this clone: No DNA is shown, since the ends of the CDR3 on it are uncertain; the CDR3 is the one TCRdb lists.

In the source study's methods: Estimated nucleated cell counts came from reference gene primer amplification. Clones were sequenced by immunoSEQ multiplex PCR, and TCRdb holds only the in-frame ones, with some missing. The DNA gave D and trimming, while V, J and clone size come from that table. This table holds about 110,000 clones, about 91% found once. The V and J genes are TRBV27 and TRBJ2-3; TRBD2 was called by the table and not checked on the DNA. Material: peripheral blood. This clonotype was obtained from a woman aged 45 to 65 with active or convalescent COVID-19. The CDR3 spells CASSLRSGSFFGPDTQYF.